Presented here are 23 T cell receptor beta chains from one specimen sequenced in a study of blood T cell repertoires in COVID-19. Clones were read by immunoSEQ multiplex PCR, and TCRdb kept only the in-frame ones, dropping some. The sample yields 300,000 to 350,000 clones, 87% seen once. Sequencing was carried out using peripheral blood. These receptors were taken from a man aged 30-40 years with COVID-19, enrolled during active disease.

The chain is built from TRBV6-5 and TRBJ1-2; 7 bases line up with TRBD1. There are 13 residues in the CDR3. V trimming: 2 bases; J trimming: 3 bases; junction bases outside the gene matches: 0. Per germline, CDR1 MNHEY and CDR2 SVGAGI. This CDR3 is CASSYDRDYGYTF. The CDR3 DNA reads TGTGCCAGCAGTTACGACAGGGACTATGGCTACACCTTC.

The J gene is TRBJ1-2, the V gene TRBV12-5; tentatively, D is TRBD1 (6 bases). This CDR3 contains 14 residues. Trimming took 6 bases from V and 2 from J, leaving 13 bases between them. Germline-derived CDR1 and CDR2 are LGHNT and FRNRAP. CDR3 DNA sequence: TGTGCTAGTGGGCCGGACAGATCGAACTATGGCTACACCTTC. Translating gives CASGPDRSNYGYTF.

The rearrangement links TRBV2 to TRBJ1-1; 8 bases fit TRBD1. The V segment lost 8 bases and the J segment 8 bases; nucleotides outside the gene matches: 4. CDR3 length equals 11 residues. CDR1 is SNHLY and CDR2 is FYNNEI in the germline V gene. CDR3 region: CASGRTGEAFF. Written as DNA, the CDR3 is TGTGCCAGCGGTAGGACAGGGGAAGCTTTCTTT. The whole variable domain, remainder taken from reference TRBV2 and TRBJ1-1, is EPEVTQTPSHQVTQMGQEVILRCVPISNHLYFYWYRQILGQKVEFLVSFYNNEISEKSEIFDDQFSVERPDGSNFTLKIRSTKLEDSAMYFCASGRTGEAFFGQGTRLTVV.

This clone was found once. The rearrangement uses TRBV7-9 and TRBJ2-5; TRBD1 matches 7 bases. Germline values: CDR1 SEHNR, CDR2 FQNEAQ (reference sequence). The CDR3 is 13 amino acids. J gave up 5 bases and V 2 bases, and 2 bases lay outside the gene matches. The CDR3 DNA reads TGTGCCAGCAGCTTAAGAGGGGGCGAGACCCAGTACTTC. It translates to CASSLRGGETQYF.

The V and J genes are TRBV27 and TRBJ2-7, with D perhaps matching TRBD2 (6 bases). Germline CDR1 reads MNHEY; CDR2 reads SMNVEV (reference sequence). V lost 1 base to trimming and J lost 2 bases, with 12 bases between them. There are 15 residues in the CDR3. The CDR3 bases are TGTGCCAGCAGTTTATACGGGACTTGGGCCTACGAGCAGTACTTC. It encodes CASSLYGTWAYEQYF.

The chain employs TRBV3-1 (or the pseudogene TRBV3-2) and TRBJ2-3; 10 positions agree with TRBD2. Germline assignment: CDR1 LGHDT and CDR2 YNNKEL (reference sequence). There are 18 residues in the CDR3. J gave up 0 bases and V 0 bases, and 6 bases lay outside the gene matches. The CDR3 is CASSQDIPSGGSTDTQYF. The CDR3 coding sequence is TGTGCCAGCAGCCAAGATATTCCTAGCGGGGGAAGCACAGATACGCAGTATTTT.

This rearrangement joins TRBV4-1 to TRBJ1-2; D is unclear. The ends were cut back, 4 bases at V and 3 bases at J, with 15 bases in the middle. The CDR3 totals 15 residues. The V gene's germline CDR1 is MGHRA and CDR2 YSYEKL. The CDR3 protein is CASSRSWNADYGYTF. The CDR3, as DNA: TGCGCCAGCAGCCGTTCTTGGAACGCGGACTATGGCTACACCTTC.

This sequence joins TRBV5-4 and TRBJ2-1, with TRBD1 matching 8 bases. Unmatched junction bases numbered 14, after V lost 4 bases and J lost 8 bases. The germline CDR1 and CDR2 sequences are SGHNT and YYREEE (reference sequence). The CDR3 runs 16 residues. The CDR3 DNA follows: TGTGCCAGCAGCCCCCCCCACCCGGACAGGGTCCATGAGCAGTTCTTC. Protein sequence: CASSPPHPDRVHEQFF.

V usage is TRBV5-1 and J usage is TRBJ2-3; D is perhaps TRBD2 (6 bases). The CDR3 length is 14 residues. Germline assignment: CDR1 SGHRS and CDR2 YFSETQ. V lost 6 bases and J 1 base, leaving 12 bases between the germline ends. The CDR3 DNA sequence: TGCGCCAGCACATTCTTAGCGGGCACAGATACGCAGTATTTT. This gives the protein CASTFLAGTDTQYF.

This chain links TRBV6-6 with TRBJ1-1, with 7 bases identical to TRBD1. The CDR3 consists of 15 residues. In germline, CDR1 is MNHNY, CDR2 SVGAGI (reference sequence). Unmatched junction bases numbered 7, after V lost 5 bases and J lost 1 base. CDR3 bases: TGTGCCAGCAGTGCACTGGACAGGTCGAACACTGAAGCTTTCTTT. It is translated as CASSALDRSNTEAFF.

V usage is TRBV27 and J usage is TRBJ1-2; weak D call: TRBD1 (6 bases). From germline, CDR1 is MNHEY and CDR2 SMNVEV (reference sequence). V lost 4 bases, J lost 2 bases, and 17 bases lay in between. The CDR3 is 16 amino acids. The CDR3 here is CASSSPRTQGNYGYTF. Written as DNA, the CDR3 is TGTGCCAGCAGTTCACCCCGGACACAGGGAAACTATGGCTACACCTTC.

The rearrangement links TRBV7-2 to TRBJ2-3; D call uncertain. The CDR3 loop spans 14 amino acids. Between the trimmed V and J ends, which lost 1 base and 4 bases, there was a span of 9 bases. Looked up from germline, CDR1 is SGHTA and CDR2 is FQGNSA. For the CDR3, the DNA is TGTGCCAGCAGCTTAGTGGTGGGCTCAGATACGCAGTATTTT. It codes for CASSLVVGSDTQYF. The whole variable domain, filled in from reference TRBV7-2 and TRBJ2-3, reads GAGVSQSPSNKVTEKGKDVELRCDPISGHTALYWYRQSLGQGLEFLIYFQGNSAPDKSGLPSDRFSAERTGGSVSTLTIQRTQQEDSAVYLCASSLVVGSDTQYFGPGTRLTVL.

This sequence joins TRBV27 and TRBJ1-5; perhaps TRBD1 as D (6 bases). This CDR3 region has 14 residues. Looked up from germline, CDR1 is MNHEY and CDR2 is SMNVEV (reference sequence). The V and J ends lost 6 bases and 1 base respectively, with 10 bases between them. CDR3: CASSPTGSNQPQHF. CDR3 coding DNA: TGTGCCAGCAGCCCCACAGGGAGCAATCAGCCCCAGCATTTT.

This chain links TRBV19 with TRBJ2-3; D is possibly TRBD2 (6 bases). The CDR3 extends over 15 amino acids. Trimming took 9 bases from V and 4 from J, leaving 20 bases between them. The germline gives CDR1 LNHDA, CDR2 SQIVND (reference sequence). CDR3 bases: TGTGCCAGCTCGGACGGTTGGACTACGGCAGATACGCAGTATTTT. Its translation: CASSDGWTTADTQYF.

The chain recombines TRBV3-1 (or the pseudogene TRBV3-2) with TRBJ1-6; TRBD1 is a possible D gene (6 bases). CDR1 LGHDT and CDR2 YNNKEL come from the germline V gene (reference sequence). The V end lost 4 bases, the J end lost 6 bases, and 16 bases lay between the germline ends. The CDR3 totals 16 residues. CDR3 nucleotides: TGTGCCAGCAGCCGCTTAGGGGCAGGGGCTAATTCACCCCTCCACTTT. This translates into CASSRLGAGANSPLHF.

This chain uses TRBV4-2 with TRBJ2-1; TRBD2 agrees at 11 bases. CDR3 size: 17 residues. V was pared by 1 base and J by 8 bases, with 10 bases of the junction left unmatched. Germline lookup yields CDR1 LGHNA and CDR2 YNFKEQ. The CDR3 DNA follows: TGTGCCAGCAGCCAAGCCGAGGGTAGCGGGGGGGGGTATGAGCAGTTCTTC. Translated, it gives CASSQAEGSGGGYEQFF.

The chain joins TRBV6-5 to TRBJ1-3; no definite D call. The length of the CDR3 is 15 residues. In germline, CDR1 is MNHEY, CDR2 SVGAGI. With 2 bases removed from V and 2 bases from J, the gap between germline ends came to 10 bases. The CDR3 is CASSYDEGTGNTIYF. In DNA, the CDR3 is TGTGCCAGCAGTTACGATGAGGGAACTGGAAACACCATATATTTT.

This chain uses TRBV9 with TRBJ2-1, with D unclear. Trimming shortened V by 0 bases and J by 3 bases, and 10 bases separated the two germline ends. CDR1 and CDR2 from the germline V gene are SGDLS and YYNGEE. The CDR3 contains 15 residues. CDR3 in DNA: TGTGCCAGCAGCGTAGGGAGTGGTCTCTACAATGAGCAGTTCTTC. This encodes CASSVGSGLYNEQFF.

V and J are TRBV6-2 or TRBV6-3 and TRBJ2-5; D gene uncertain. The V and J ends lost 0 bases and 13 bases respectively, with 15 bases between them. In germline, CDR1 is MNHEY, CDR2 SVGEGT. This CDR3 comprises 13 residues. The CDR3 DNA is TGTGCCAGCAGTTACTCCTACCTGGCGGCCGGGTACTTC. Translated, it gives CASSYSYLAAGYF.

V usage is TRBV6-2 or TRBV6-3 and J usage is TRBJ2-3; TRBD1 is a possible D gene (6 bases). The CDR3 has 16 amino acids. Germline CDR1 is MNHEY and CDR2 is SVGEGT. The V and J ends lost 5 bases and 0 bases respectively, with 15 bases between them. The CDR3, as DNA: TGTGCCAGCAGTACCCGGACAGCCTCTAGCACAGATACGCAGTATTTT. Amino acids: CASSTRTASSTDTQYF.

A few counts support this clone. V usage is TRBV7-2 and J usage is TRBJ2-1; the D is unclear. The germline gives CDR1 SGHTA, CDR2 FQGNSA. V lost 5 bases and J lost 8, with 16 bases in between. The CDR3 is made up of 14 amino acids. As DNA, the CDR3 is TGTGCCAGCAGCACCCTGGGTAGCTTGGATGAGCAGTTCTTC. Residues: CASSTLGSLDEQFF.

The V and J genes are TRBV5-4 and TRBJ2-3, with TRBD2 matching over 14 bases. J lost 0 bases, V lost 3 bases, and 3 bases had no gene match. Germline V gene data show CDR1 as SGHNT and CDR2 as YYREEE (reference sequence). The CDR3 spans 17 residues. CDR3 in DNA: TGTGCCAGCAGCTCGGGACTAGCGGGGGTTAGCACAGATACGCAGTATTTT. Its protein is CASSSGLAGVSTDTQYF.

The V call is TRBV21-1, the J call TRBJ2-3; TRBD2 is taken as the D call from the table, unchecked against the DNA. TRBV21-1 represents a pseudogene. This CDR3 contains 15 residues. This chain's CDR3 is CASSKNEEVTDTQYF. The CDR3 DNA follows: TGTGCCAGCAGCAAAAATGAGGAAGTCACAGATACGCAGTATTTT.